This TCR beta chain was sequenced in a study of T cell repertoires in cytomegalovirus infection. For the study at large: Alongside well-studied HLA-B-restricted CMV epitopes, recently identified HLA-C-restricted CMV epitopes were also used. Indications of both CMV infection and matching HLA type were provided by public TCR beta signatures.

In TCRdb, the reads were re-called with MiXCR into one record per CDR3 protein. The sample contains around 750,000 distinct CDR3 sequences, around a third of which appear only once. Concerning this clonotype: The antigen is unknown.

Study observations and caveats: There were HLA-C-restricted CMV-specific TCR beta clonotypes dominating the ex vivo response. Totalled public TCR beta family frequency picked out people who carried CMV plus the relevant HLA.

V was clipped by 5 bases and J by 9 bases, with 17 bases between them. This CDR3 comprises 13 residues. The chain employs TRBV12-3 or TRBV12-4 and TRBJ2-7; D remains ambiguous. The TCR comes from a human donor in good health (CMV status not recorded). Some clones in this sample may be carry-over from other donors' samples. This sample comprised cultured CD8+ T cells from PBMCs, obtained from culture after CMV antigen stimulation. In DNA form, the CDR3 reads TGTGCCAGCAGTCCCGGTAGCATGGTCGGGCAGTACTTC. Residues: CASSPGSMVGQYF.